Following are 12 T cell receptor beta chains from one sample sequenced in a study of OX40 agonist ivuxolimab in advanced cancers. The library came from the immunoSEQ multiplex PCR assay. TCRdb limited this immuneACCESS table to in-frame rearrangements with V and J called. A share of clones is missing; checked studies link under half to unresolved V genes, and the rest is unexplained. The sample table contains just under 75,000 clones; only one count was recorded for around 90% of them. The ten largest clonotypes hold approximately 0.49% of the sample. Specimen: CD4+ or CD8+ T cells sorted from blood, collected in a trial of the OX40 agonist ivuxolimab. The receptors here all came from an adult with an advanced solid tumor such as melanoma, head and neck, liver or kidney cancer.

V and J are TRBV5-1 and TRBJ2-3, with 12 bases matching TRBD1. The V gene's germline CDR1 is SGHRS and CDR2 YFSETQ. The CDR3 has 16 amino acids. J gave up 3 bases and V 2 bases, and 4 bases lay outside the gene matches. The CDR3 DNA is TGCGCCAGCAGCTTAGGGGACAGGGGGCGAACAGATACGCAGTATTTT. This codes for CASSLGDRGRTDTQYF.

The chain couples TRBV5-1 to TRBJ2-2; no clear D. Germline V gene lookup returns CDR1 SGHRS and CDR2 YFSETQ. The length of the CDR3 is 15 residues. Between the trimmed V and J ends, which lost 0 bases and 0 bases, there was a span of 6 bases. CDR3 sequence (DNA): TGCGCCAGCAGCTTGGACAGTCCGAACACCGGGGAGCTGTTTTTT. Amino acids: CASSLDSPNTGELFF.

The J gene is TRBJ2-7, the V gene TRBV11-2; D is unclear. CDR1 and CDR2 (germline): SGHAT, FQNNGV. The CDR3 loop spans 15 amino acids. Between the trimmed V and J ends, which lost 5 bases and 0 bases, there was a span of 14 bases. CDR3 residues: CASSPRTDTSYEQYF. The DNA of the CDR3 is TGTGCCAGCAGCCCCAGGACGGATACCTCCTACGAGCAGTACTTC.

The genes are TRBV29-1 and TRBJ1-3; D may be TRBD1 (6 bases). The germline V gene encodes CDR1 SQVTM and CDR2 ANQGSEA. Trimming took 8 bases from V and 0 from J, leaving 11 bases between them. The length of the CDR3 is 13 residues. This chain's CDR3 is CSIGQSSGNTIYF. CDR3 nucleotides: TGCAGCATAGGACAGTCCTCTGGAAACACCATATATTTT.

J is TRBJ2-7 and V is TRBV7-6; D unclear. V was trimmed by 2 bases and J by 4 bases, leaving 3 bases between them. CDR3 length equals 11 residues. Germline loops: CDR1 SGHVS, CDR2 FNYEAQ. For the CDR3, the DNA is TGTGCCAGCAGCTTAAATTACGAGCAGTACTTC. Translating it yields CASSLNYEQYF. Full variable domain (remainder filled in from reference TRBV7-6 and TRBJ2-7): GAGVSQSPRYKVTKRGQDVALRCDPISGHVSLYWYRQALGQGPEFLTYFNYEAQQDKSGLPNDRFSAERPEGSISTLTIQRTEQRDSAMYRCASSLNYEQYFGPGTRLTVT.

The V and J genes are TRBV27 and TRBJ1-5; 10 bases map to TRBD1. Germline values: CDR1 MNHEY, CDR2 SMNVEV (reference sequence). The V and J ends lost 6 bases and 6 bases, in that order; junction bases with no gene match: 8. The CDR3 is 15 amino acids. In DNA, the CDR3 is TGTGCCAGCAGCCTGGGACAGGGGTACGGTCAGCCCCAGCATTTT. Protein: CASSLGQGYGQPQHF.

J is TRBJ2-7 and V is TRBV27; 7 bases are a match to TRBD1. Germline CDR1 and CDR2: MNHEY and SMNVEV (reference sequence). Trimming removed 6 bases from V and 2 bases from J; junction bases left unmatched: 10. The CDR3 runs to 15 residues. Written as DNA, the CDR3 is TGTGCCAGCAGCCAACCGGGACAGCCTCCCTACGAGCAGTACTTC. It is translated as CASSQPGQPPYEQYF.

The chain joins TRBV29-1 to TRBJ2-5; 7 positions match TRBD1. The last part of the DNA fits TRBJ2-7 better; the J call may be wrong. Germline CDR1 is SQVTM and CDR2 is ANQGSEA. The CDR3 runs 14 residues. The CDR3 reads CSVTRTGRSYEQYF. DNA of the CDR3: TGCAGCGTCACTAGGACAGGACGCTCCTACGAGCAGTACTTC.

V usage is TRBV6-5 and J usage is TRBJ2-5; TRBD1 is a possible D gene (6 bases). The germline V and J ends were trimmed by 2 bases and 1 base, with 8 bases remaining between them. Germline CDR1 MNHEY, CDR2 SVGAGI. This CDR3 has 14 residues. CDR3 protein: CASSYGQIQETQYF. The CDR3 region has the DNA TGTGCCAGCAGTTACGGACAGATCCAAGAGACCCAGTACTTC.

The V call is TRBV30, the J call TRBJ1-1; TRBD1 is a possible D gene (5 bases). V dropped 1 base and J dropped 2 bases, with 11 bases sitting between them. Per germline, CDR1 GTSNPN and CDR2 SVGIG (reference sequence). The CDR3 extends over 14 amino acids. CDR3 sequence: CAWSGDPLNTEAFF. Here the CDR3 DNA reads TGTGCCTGGAGTGGGGACCCACTAAACACTGAAGCTTTCTTT.

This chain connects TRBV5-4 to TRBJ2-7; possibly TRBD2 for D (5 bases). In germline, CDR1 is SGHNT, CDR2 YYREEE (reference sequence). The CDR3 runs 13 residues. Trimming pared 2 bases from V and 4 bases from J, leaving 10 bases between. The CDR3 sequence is CASSLGSAYEQYF. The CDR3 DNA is TGTGCCAGCAGCTTAGGGAGCGCTTACGAGCAGTACTTC.

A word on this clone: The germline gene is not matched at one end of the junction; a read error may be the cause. CDR3 bases: TGTGCAAGTAGTGACTCCGGCTATGGCTACACCTTC. It specifies CASSDSGYGYTF. The rearrangement uses TRBV19 and TRBJ1-2, with D hard to call. The V gene's germline CDR1 is LNHDA and CDR2 SQIVND (reference sequence). There are 12 residues in the CDR3.